This T cell receptor (beta chain) comes out of a study of early stage breast cancer tumors. Study-wide background: Of approximately 16 invasive breast tumors, about twelve were hormone receptor-positive, HER2-negative.

V was trimmed by 1 base and J by 3 bases, leaving 9 bases between them. The CDR3 runs 14 residues. The V gene's germline CDR1 is LGHNA and CDR2 YNFKEQ. Profiled with immunoSEQ multiplex PCR; TCRdb holds only in-frame clones, not every one. Among more than 7,500 clones listed, 71% were seen once. This clone has only one observation. Its antigen remains unidentified. Whole-study results and caveats: Commonly generated sequences made up most enriched TCRB sequences shared between patients. Blood repertoires resembled normal breast more than tumor.

The V and J genes are TRBV4-2 and TRBJ2-5; TRBD1 might be the D (6 bases). The sequenced sample consisted of normal breast tissue next to the tumor. This TCR was sampled from a person between 55 and 69 years old with breast cancer. CDR3 DNA sequence: TGTGCCAGCAGCCAAGGAGGGGGTGAAGAGACCCAGTACTTC. Translation gives CASSQGGGEETQYF.